The 18 T cell receptor beta chains given below trace back to one sample, sequenced in a study of cytomegalovirus exposure and HLA in healthy donors. The PCR was carried out with 60 Vbeta primers and 13 Jbeta primers. Sequencing used immunoSEQ multiplex PCR; TCRdb keeps in-frame clones, though not all of them. This table has under 130,000 clones, over 65% appearing once. What was sequenced was PBMCs. These receptors came from a man aged 35 to 55 in good health and CMV-seropositive.

This chain connects TRBV28 to TRBJ1-5; possibly TRBD1 for D (5 bases). V was shortened by 3 bases and J by 2 bases, with 8 bases between the two germline ends. Germline V gene data show CDR1 as MDHEN and CDR2 as SYDVKM. This CDR3 contains 14 residues. The CDR3: CASSLGQRNQPQHF. CDR3 coding DNA: TGTGCCAGCAGTTTGGGGCAGCGCAATCAGCCCCAGCATTTT.

The chain combines TRBV5-4 with TRBJ1-3; a weak D match, TRBD1 (6 bases). Germline loops: CDR1 SGHNT, CDR2 YYREEE (reference sequence). The V and J ends lost 2 bases and 3 bases respectively, with 15 bases between them. This CDR3 spans 16 amino acids. The CDR3, as DNA: TGTGCCAGCAGCTTTACGGGGGGCGCCGGTGGAAACACCATATATTTT. Its translation: CASSFTGGAGGNTIYF.

The chain carries TRBV6-5 and TRBJ2-7; 9 positions agree with TRBD1. The J segment lost 4 bases and the V segment lost 5 bases, leaving 9 bases of the junction unmatched. Germline CDR1 reads MNHEY; CDR2 reads SVGAGI. There are 15 residues in the CDR3. The CDR3 nucleotides are TGTGCCAGCAGTCTTACTAGGACAGGGGTTTACGAGCAGTACTTC. It yields the protein CASSLTRTGVYEQYF.

This clone was seen more than once but under ten times. At one boundary the junction diverges from the germline segment, which might be a read error. The CDR3, as DNA: TGTGCCAGCAGCTTGGACCTCCAAGGCACCAAAAACAGTCAGTACTTC. Protein sequence: CASSLDLQGTKNSQYF. The chain uses TRBV5-4 and TRBJ2-4, with D unresolved. The CDR3 extends over 16 amino acids. Looked up from germline, CDR1 is SGHNT and CDR2 is YYREEE (reference sequence).

Only a few counts were recorded for this clone. J is TRBJ1-2 and V is TRBV10-1; D unresolved. From germline, CDR1 is WNHNN and CDR2 SYGVQD (reference sequence). V lost 7 bases and J 1 base, leaving 10 bases between the germline ends. The CDR3 is 13 residues long. CDR3 region: CASTAGGNYGYTF. CDR3 sequence (DNA): TGCGCCAGCACCGCCGGCGGTAACTATGGCTACACCTTC.

Remarks on this clone: This CDR3 is also generated by other DNA sequences in the sample. This chain uses TRBV28 with TRBJ1-6; D might be TRBD1 (5 bases). Germline CDR1 is MDHEN and CDR2 is SYDVKM. The CDR3 contains 14 residues. V gave up 3 bases and J gave up 10 bases, with 13 bases separating them. The CDR3 spells CASSFSGGGSPLHF. CDR3 DNA sequence: TGTGCCAGCAGTTTTTCTGGGGGGGGATCACCCCTCCACTTT.

The gene calls are TRBV7-3 and TRBJ2-2, with D maybe TRBD2 (6 bases). Germline CDR1 is SGHTA and CDR2 is FQGTGA. Trimming removed 3 bases from V and 7 bases from J, with 18 bases in between. CDR3 length: 16 amino acids. The CDR3 DNA is TGTGCCAGCAGCTTCGGCGGGGTCTCATTGGTCGGGGAGCTGTTTTTT. This codes for CASSFGGVSLVGELFF.

V is TRBV5-8 and J is TRBJ2-7; D perhaps matches TRBD1 (6 bases). Looked up from germline, CDR1 is SGHTS and CDR2 is YDEGEE. The CDR3 has 14 amino acids. Trimming left V 4 bases short and J 2 bases short, with 13 bases between. CDR3 sequence (DNA): TGTGCCAGCAGCCTCCGGGACACTGCCTACGAGCAGTACTTC. It encodes CASSLRDTAYEQYF.

This chain's CDR3 is CASSLEGPRDYGYTF. The CDR3 region has the DNA TGTGCCAGCAGCTTGGAAGGGCCCAGGGACTATGGCTACACCTTC. The rearrangement uses TRBV5-4 and TRBJ1-2, with a tentative D call TRBD1 (5 bases). The V gene lost 0 bases and the J gene lost 3 bases, with 12 bases spanning the gap. CDR3 length: 15 amino acids. CDR1 SGHNT and CDR2 YYREEE come from the germline V gene (reference sequence).

This sequence joins TRBV9 and TRBJ2-3; no clear D gene. The germline V and J ends were trimmed by 0 bases and 4 bases, with 6 bases remaining between them. The CDR3 has 13 amino acids. Germline V gives CDR1 SGDLS, CDR2 YYNGEE. The CDR3 loop reads CASSVAGADTQYF. The DNA for the CDR3 is TGTGCCAGCAGCGTAGCTGGAGCAGATACGCAGTATTTT.

This chain uses TRBV11-1 with TRBJ1-3; TRBD1 is a possible D gene (6 bases). CDR3 length: 14 residues. Germline CDR1 reads SGHAT; CDR2 reads FQDESV (reference sequence). Trimming pared 5 bases from V and 1 base from J, leaving 9 bases between. The DNA of the CDR3 is TGTGCCAGCAGCCGTCAGGGGTCTGGAAACACCATATATTTT. This encodes CASSRQGSGNTIYF.

This clone is a singleton in its sample. V and J are TRBV7-6 and TRBJ1-6; 7 bases are a match to TRBD1. V trimming: 6 bases; J trimming: 9 bases; junction bases outside the gene matches: 5. Per the germline V gene, CDR1 is SGHVS and CDR2 is FNYEAQ. The CDR3 runs 13 residues. The CDR3 DNA reads as TGTGCCAGCAGGTTAAACAGGGGTTCACCCCTCCACTTT. This encodes CASRLNRGSPLHF. Based on the CDR3 plus reference TRBV7-6 and TRBJ1-6, the full variable domain is GAGVSQSPRYKVTKRGQDVALRCDPISGHVSLYWYRQALGQGPEFLTYFNYEAQQDKSGLPNDRFSAERPEGSISTLTIQRTEQRDSAMYRCASRLNRGSPLHFGNGTRLTVT.

CDR3 region: CASSLSGTDNSPLHF. The CDR3 DNA sequence: TGTGCCAGCAGTTTGTCCGGGACAGATAATTCACCCCTCCACTTT. This sequence joins TRBV6-6 and TRBJ1-6; 7 bases line up with TRBD1. With 4 bases clipped from V and 5 bases from J, the junction kept 5 bases outside the gene matches. This CDR3 contains 15 residues. CDR1 is MNHNY and CDR2 is SVGAGI in the germline V gene (reference sequence).

V and J are TRBV11-3 and TRBJ2-1; 11 bases agree with TRBD2. This CDR3 contains 16 residues. V dropped 5 bases and J dropped 5; count of bases not matched to a gene: 8. Germline loops: CDR1 SGHNT, CDR2 YENEEA. This chain's CDR3 is CASSPTSGITNNEQFF. As DNA, the CDR3 is TGTGCCAGCAGCCCGACTAGCGGGATCACTAACAATGAGCAGTTCTTC.

In this sample, this clone turned up once. V is TRBV7-2 and J is TRBJ1-3; a weak D match, TRBD1 (6 bases). Germline lookup yields CDR1 SGHTA and CDR2 FQGNSA. CDR3 length: 15 residues. Trimming stripped 4 bases from V and 0 bases from J, with 10 bases between. The CDR3 DNA reads TGTGCCAGCAGCTGGGGGCTGAACTCTGGAAACACCATATATTTT. Amino acids: CASSWGLNSGNTIYF.

This chain uses TRBV30 with TRBJ2-5, with 7 bases matching TRBD1. The length of the CDR3 is 17 residues. The V segment lost 4 bases and the J segment 5 bases; nucleotides outside the gene matches: 19. Germline assignment: CDR1 GTSNPN and CDR2 SVGIG (reference sequence). CDR3 amino acids: CAWTTSSDRDVWETQYF. The CDR3 nucleotides read TGTGCCTGGACCACTTCCTCCGACAGGGACGTTTGGGAGACCCAGTACTTC.

This rearrangement joins TRBV23-1 to TRBJ2-1, with D possibly matching TRBD2 (7 bases). TRBV23-1 is sorted into the ORF group, with uncertain function. The CDR3 contains 18 residues. The V gene lost 2 bases and the J gene lost 2 bases, with 19 bases spanning the gap. Here the CDR3 reads CASSQLHSSGGAYNEQFF. The CDR3 coding sequence is TGCGCCAGCAGTCAACTCCATAGTTCGGGGGGCGCCTACAATGAGCAGTTCTTC.

V and J are TRBV19 and TRBJ2-7; D gene uncertain. Trimming took off 3 bases at V and 3 bases at J, with 12 bases between the two ends. CDR3 length equals 14 residues. Germline CDR1 reads LNHDA; CDR2 reads SQIVND (reference sequence). The CDR3 DNA reads TGTGCCAGTAGTATGGAGCACCTGTACTACGAGCAGTACTTC. Encoded protein: CASSMEHLYYEQYF.